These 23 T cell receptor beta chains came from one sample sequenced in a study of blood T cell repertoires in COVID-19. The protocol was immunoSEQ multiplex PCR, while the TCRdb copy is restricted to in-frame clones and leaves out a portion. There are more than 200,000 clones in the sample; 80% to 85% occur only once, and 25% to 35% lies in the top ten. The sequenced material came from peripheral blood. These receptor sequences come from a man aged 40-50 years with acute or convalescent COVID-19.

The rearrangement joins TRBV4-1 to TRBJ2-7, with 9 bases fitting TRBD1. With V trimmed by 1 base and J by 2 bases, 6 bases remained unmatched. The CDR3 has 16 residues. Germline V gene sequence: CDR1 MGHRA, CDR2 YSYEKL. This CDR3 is CASSQVDGTGTYEQYF. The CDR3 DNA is TGCGCCAGCAGCCAAGTCGATGGGACAGGGACCTACGAGCAGTACTTC.

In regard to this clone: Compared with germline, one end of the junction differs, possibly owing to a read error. The CDR3 DNA reads as TGTGCCAGCCGTTTACAGGGGGCATCCCAGCCCCAGCATTTT. It codes for CASRLQGASQPQHF. V usage is TRBV28 and J usage is TRBJ1-5; 9 bases match TRBD1. The CDR3 sequence is 14 residues long. Germline V gives CDR1 MDHEN, CDR2 SYDVKM.

CDR3 in DNA: TGTGCCAGCAGCTTCTACAGGGACACTGAAGCTTTCTTT. It yields the protein CASSFYRDTEAFF. This chain links TRBV7-2 with TRBJ1-1; possibly TRBD1 for D (6 bases). Trimming stripped 3 bases from V and 3 bases from J, with 8 bases between. CDR3 size: 13 residues. CDR1 and CDR2 from the germline V gene are SGHTA and FQGNSA.

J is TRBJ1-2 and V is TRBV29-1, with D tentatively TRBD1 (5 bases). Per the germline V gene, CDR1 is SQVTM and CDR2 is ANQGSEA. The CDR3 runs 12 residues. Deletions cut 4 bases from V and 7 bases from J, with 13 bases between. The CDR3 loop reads CSVAGSGAGYTF. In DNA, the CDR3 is TGCAGCGTTGCCGGGAGCGGGGCTGGCTACACCTTC.

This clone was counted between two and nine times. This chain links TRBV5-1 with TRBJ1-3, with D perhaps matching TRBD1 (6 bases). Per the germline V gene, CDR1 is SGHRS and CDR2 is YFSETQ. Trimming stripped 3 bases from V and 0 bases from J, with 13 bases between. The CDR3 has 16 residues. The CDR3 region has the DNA TGCGCCAGCAGCTCGGACGGACAGAACTCTGGAAACACCATATATTTT. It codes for CASSSDGQNSGNTIYF.

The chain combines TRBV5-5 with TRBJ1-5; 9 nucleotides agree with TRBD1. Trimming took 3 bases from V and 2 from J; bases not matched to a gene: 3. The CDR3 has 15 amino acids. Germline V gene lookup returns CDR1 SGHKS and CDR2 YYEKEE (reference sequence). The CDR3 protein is CASSWDREGNQPQHF. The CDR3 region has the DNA TGTGCCAGCAGCTGGGACAGGGAGGGCAATCAGCCCCAGCATTTT. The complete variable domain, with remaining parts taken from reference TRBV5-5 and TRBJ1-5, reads DAGVTQSPTHLIKTRGQQVTLRCSPISGHKSVSWYQQVLGQGPQFIFQYYEKEERGRGNFPDRFSARQFPNYSSELNVNALLLGDSALYLCASSWDREGNQPQHFGDGTRLSIL.

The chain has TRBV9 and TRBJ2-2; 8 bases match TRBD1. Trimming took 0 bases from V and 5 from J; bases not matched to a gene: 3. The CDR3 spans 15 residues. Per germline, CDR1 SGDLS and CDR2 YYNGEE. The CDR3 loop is CASSVGTGWTGELFF. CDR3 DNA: TGTGCCAGCAGCGTAGGGACAGGGTGGACCGGGGAGCTGTTTTTT.

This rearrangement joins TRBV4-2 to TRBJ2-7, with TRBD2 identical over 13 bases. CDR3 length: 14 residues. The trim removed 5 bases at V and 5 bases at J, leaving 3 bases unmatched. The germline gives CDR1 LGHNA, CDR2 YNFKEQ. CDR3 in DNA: TGTGCCAGCAGCGCAGGACTAGCGGGAGACGAGCAGTACTTC. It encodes CASSAGLAGDEQYF.

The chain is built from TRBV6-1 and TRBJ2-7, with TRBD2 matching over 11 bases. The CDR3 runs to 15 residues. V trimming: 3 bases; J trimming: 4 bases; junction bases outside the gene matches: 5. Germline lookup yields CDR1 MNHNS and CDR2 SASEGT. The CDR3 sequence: CASSDTSGSAYEQYF. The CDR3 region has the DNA TGTGCCAGCAGTGATACTAGCGGGAGCGCTTACGAGCAGTACTTC.

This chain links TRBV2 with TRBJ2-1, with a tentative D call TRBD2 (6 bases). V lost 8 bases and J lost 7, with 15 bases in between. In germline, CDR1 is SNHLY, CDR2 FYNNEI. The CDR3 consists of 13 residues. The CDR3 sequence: CASLPASANEQFF. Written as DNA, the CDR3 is TGTGCCAGCCTTCCCGCTAGCGCAAATGAGCAGTTCTTC.

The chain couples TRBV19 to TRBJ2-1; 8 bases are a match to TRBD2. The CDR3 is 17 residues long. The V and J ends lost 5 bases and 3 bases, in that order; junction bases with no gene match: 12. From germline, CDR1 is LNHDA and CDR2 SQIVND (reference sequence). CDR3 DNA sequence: TGTGCCAGTAGTGGCTTACGGGCGGGAGGCCGCTACAATGAGCAGTTCTTC. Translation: CASSGLRAGGRYNEQFF.

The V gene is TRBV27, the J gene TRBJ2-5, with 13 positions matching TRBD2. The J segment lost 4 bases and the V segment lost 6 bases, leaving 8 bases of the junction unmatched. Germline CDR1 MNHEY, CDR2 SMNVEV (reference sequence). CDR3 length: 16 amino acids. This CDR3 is CASSRGLAGERETQYF. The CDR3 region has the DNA TGTGCCAGCAGCCGCGGACTAGCGGGAGAACGAGAGACCCAGTACTTC.

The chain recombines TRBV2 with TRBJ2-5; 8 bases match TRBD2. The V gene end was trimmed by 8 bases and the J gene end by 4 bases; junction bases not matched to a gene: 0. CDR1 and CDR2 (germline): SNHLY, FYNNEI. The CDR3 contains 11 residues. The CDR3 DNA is TGTGCCAGCCTAGCGGGAGAGACCCAGTACTTC. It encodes CASLAGETQYF.

The CDR3 nucleotides are TGTGCCAGCAGTTACTCAGGGGTGGGAGAGACCCAGTACTTC. It is translated as CASSYSGVGETQYF. The chain carries TRBV6-5 and TRBJ2-5; the D gene is possibly TRBD1 (5 bases). The CDR3 has 14 residues. Germline V gives CDR1 MNHEY, CDR2 SVGAGI. Trimming stripped 0 bases from V and 4 bases from J, with 9 bases between.

The CDR3 nucleotides read TGTGCCAGCAGCCAAGACCCCTCAGAGACCCAGTACTTC. Amino acids: CASSQDPSETQYF. The V and J genes are TRBV3-1 (or the pseudogene TRBV3-2) and TRBJ2-5; D not resolved. V gave up 0 bases and J gave up 4 bases, with 6 bases separating them. Germline CDR1 is LGHDT and CDR2 is YNNKEL (reference sequence). The CDR3 is made up of 13 amino acids.

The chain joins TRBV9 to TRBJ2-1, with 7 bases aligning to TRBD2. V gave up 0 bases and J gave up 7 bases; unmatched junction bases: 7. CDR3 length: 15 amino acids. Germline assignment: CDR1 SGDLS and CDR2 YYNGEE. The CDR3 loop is CASSVGAGASNEQFF. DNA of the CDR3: TGTGCCAGCAGCGTAGGGGCGGGAGCTTCTAATGAGCAGTTCTTC.

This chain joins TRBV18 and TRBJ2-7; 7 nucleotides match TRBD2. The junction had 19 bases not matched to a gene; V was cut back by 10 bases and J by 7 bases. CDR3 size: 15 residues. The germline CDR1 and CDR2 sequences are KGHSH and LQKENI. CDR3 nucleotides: TGTGCCACCTCCCTATGGGGGAGGGCCTCGGGAGAGCAGTACTTC. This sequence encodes CATSLWGRASGEQYF.

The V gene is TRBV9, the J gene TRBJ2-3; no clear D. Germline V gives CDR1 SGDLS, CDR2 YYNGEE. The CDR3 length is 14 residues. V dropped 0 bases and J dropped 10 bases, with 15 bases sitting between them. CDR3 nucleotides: TGTGCCAGCAGCGTAGGAAATATACAGATGGCGCAGTATTTT. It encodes CASSVGNIQMAQYF. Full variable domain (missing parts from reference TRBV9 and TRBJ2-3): DSGVTQTPKHLITATGQRVTLRCSPRSGDLSVYWYQQSLDQGLQFLIQYYNGEERAKGNILERFSAQQFPDLHSELNLSSLELGDSALYFCASSVGNIQMAQYFGPGTRLTVL.

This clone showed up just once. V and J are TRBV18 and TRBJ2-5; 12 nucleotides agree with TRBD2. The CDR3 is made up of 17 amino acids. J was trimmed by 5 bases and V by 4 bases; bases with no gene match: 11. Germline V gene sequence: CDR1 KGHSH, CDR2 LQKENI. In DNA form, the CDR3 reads TGTGCCAGCTCACTGTCGACTAGCGGGAGTGGAACGGAGACCCAGTACTTC. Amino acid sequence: CASSLSTSGSGTETQYF.

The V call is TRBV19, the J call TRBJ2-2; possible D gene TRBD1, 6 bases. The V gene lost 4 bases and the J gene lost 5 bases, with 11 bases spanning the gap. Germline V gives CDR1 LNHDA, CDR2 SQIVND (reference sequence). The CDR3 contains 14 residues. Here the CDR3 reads CASSTVTGTGELFF. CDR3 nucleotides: TGTGCCAGTAGTACCGTAACAGGGACCGGGGAGCTGTTTTTT. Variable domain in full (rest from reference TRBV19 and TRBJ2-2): DGGITQSPKYLFRKEGQNVTLSCEQNLNHDAMYWYRQDPGQGLRLIYYSQIVNDFQKGDIAEGYSVSREKKESFPLTVTSAQKNPTAFYLCASSTVTGTGELFFGEGSRLTVL.

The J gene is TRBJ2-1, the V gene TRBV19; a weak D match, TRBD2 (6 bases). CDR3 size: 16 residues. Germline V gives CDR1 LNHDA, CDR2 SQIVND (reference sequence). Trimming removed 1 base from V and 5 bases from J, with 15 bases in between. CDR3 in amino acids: CASSIGRGPDDNEQFF. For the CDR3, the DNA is TGTGCCAGTAGTATAGGGAGGGGACCGGACGACAATGAGCAGTTCTTC.

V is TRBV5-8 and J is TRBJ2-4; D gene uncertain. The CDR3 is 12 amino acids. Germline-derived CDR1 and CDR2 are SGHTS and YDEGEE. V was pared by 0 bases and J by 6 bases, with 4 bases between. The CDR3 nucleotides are TGTGCCAGCAGCTTGGCTAGAAACATTCAGTACTTC. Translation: CASSLARNIQYF.

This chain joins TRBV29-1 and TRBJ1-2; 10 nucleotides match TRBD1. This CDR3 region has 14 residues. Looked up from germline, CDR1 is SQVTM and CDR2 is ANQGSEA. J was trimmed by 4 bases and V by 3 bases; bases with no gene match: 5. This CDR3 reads CSVDRTGGVYGYTF. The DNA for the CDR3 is TGCAGCGTTGATCGGACAGGGGGAGTCTATGGCTACACCTTC.